This T cell receptor (beta chain) appears in the sequencing data of a study of beta chain features in type 1 diabetes. Turning to the study itself: All samples combined gave 107,917,701 sorted cells for examination.

Sorted CD4+ subsets: naive, central memory, regulatory, stem cell-like memory (CD45RO/CCR7/CD25/CD127/CD95/CD27 panel). Purity exceeding 98% was reached by all sorted populations. The authors reverse transcribed all of the isolated RNA, so sequencing captured expressed TCRB transcripts. Sequenced by immunoSEQ multiplex PCR; TCRdb stores in-frame clones only, minus some. Counted here are more than 85,000 clones, 30% to 50% occurring once; the ten biggest clones make up over 0.05%. As to this clone: Antigen specificity is unknown.

The V and J ends lost 4 bases and 1 base, in that order; junction bases with no gene match: 2. Looked up from germline, CDR1 is MNHEY and CDR2 is SVGAGI. CDR3 length equals 14 residues. The study, taken as a whole, reports: The study found that naive, central memory and Treg TCRB repertoires appeared more similar in patients than in healthy donors.

V gene TRBV6-5 combines with J gene TRBJ2-5, with 8 bases that match TRBD1. This sequence originates from a woman between 18 and 29 years old in good health. The sample consisted of stem cell memory CD4+ T cells from blood. For the CDR3, the DNA is TGTGCCAGCAGTTCGGGACAGGCCCAAGAGACCCAGTACTTC. This encodes CASSSGQAQETQYF.